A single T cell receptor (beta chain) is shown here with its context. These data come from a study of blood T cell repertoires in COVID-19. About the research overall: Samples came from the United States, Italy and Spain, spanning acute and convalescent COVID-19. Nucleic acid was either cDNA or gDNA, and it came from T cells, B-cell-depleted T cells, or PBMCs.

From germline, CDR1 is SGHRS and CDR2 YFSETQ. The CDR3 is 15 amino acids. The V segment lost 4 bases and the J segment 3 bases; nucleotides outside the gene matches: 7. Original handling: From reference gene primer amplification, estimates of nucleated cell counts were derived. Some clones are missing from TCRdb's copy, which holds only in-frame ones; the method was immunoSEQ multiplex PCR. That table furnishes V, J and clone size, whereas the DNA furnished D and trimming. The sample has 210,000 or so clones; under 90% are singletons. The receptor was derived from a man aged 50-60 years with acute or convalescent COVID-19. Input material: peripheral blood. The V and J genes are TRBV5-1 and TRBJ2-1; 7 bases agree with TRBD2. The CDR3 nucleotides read TGCGCCAGCAGCACCTTTCGGGGGGTCTACAATGAGCAGTTCTTC. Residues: CASSTFRGVYNEQFF.